These 18 T cell receptor beta chains came from one sample sequenced in a study of T cell responses to AZD1222 COVID-19 vaccine. The table came from immunoSEQ multiplex PCR; TCRdb's copy has only in-frame clones and leaves some out. The sample includes 150,000 to 200,000 clones, about nine tenths seen only once; the top ten take 3.5% to 5.5%. The sample consisted of peripheral blood, taken 28 days after the second dose of the MenACWY control vaccine. All receptors come from an adult who received the MenACWY meningococcal vaccine as a control.

This clone has just a few counts. The chain carries TRBV4-1 and TRBJ2-6; D is unresolved. CDR1 is MGHRA and CDR2 is YSYEKL in the germline V gene. CDR3 length: 15 residues. With 4 bases removed from V and 5 bases from J, the gap between germline ends came to 12 bases. The CDR3 reads CASSPSDGWANVLTF. The CDR3 DNA is TGCGCCAGCAGCCCTTCCGATGGCTGGGCCAACGTCCTGACTTTC.

V gene TRBV7-2 combines with J gene TRBJ2-7; a weak D match, TRBD2 (6 bases). The CDR3 spans 15 residues. V shed 5 bases and J shed 12 bases, with 26 bases lying between them. The germline CDR1 and CDR2 sequences are SGHTA and FQGNSA. CDR3 sequence: CASSPTGLGAQRWYF. DNA of the CDR3: TGTGCCAGCAGCCCTACGGGACTCGGGGCCCAACGCTGGTACTTC. Together with reference TRBV7-2 and TRBJ2-7, the CDR3 gives the full variable domain: GAGVSQSPSNKVTEKGKDVELRCDPISGHTALYWYRQSLGQGLEFLIYFQGNSAPDKSGLPSDRFSAERTGGSVSTLTIQRTQQEDSAVYLCASSPTGLGAQRWYFGPGTRLTVT.

In DNA form, the CDR3 reads TGTGCCACCAGCTCACGGGTGTCTAGCTCCTACGAGCAGTACTTC. Its translation is CATSSRVSSSYEQYF. V and J are TRBV15 and TRBJ2-7; D call uncertain. The germline gives CDR1 LNHNV, CDR2 YYDKDF (reference sequence). Trimming shortened V by 5 bases and J by 0 bases, and 14 bases separated the two germline ends. CDR3 size: 15 residues.

The V call is TRBV6-5, the J call TRBJ2-7; 15 nucleotides align to TRBD2. The CDR3 has 16 amino acids. CDR1 is MNHEY and CDR2 is SVGAGI in the germline V gene. Losses at the gene ends were 2 bases for V and 4 bases for J; bases not matched to a gene: 3. The DNA of the CDR3 is TGTGCCAGCAGTTACATGGGACTAGCGGGAGGTTACGAGCAGTACTTC. It yields the protein CASSYMGLAGGYEQYF.

The CDR3: CASSLGGGRFNEQFF. DNA for the CDR3: TGTGCCAGCAGCTTAGGGGGAGGGCGCTTCAATGAGCAGTTCTTC. This chain uses TRBV7-3 with TRBJ2-1; 7 nucleotides match TRBD2. CDR3 size: 15 residues. V was pared by 2 bases and J by 6 bases, with 7 bases of the junction left unmatched. Per germline, CDR1 SGHTA and CDR2 FQGTGA. Based on the CDR3 plus reference TRBV7-3 and TRBJ2-1, the full variable domain is GAGVSQTPSNKVTEKGKYVELRCDPISGHTALYWYRQSLGQGPEFLIYFQGTGAADDSGLPNDRFFAVRPEGSVSTLKIQRTERGDSAVYLCASSLGGGRFNEQFFGPGTRLTVL.

The chain has TRBV3-1 (or the pseudogene TRBV3-2) and TRBJ1-5, with a tentative D call TRBD1 (5 bases). This CDR3 has 14 amino acids. V gave up 5 bases and J gave up 3 bases, with 11 bases separating them. Per the germline V gene, CDR1 is LGHDT and CDR2 is YNNKEL (reference sequence). The CDR3 spells CASSNRDPNQPQHF. CDR3 sequence (DNA): TGTGCCAGCAGCAACCGGGACCCCAATCAGCCCCAGCATTTT.

This chain connects TRBV7-2 to TRBJ2-2; perhaps TRBD2 as D (5 bases). V was cut by 5 bases and J by 2 bases, with 9 bases left in between. This CDR3 region has 14 residues. Germline values: CDR1 SGHTA, CDR2 FQGNSA. In DNA form, the CDR3 reads TGTGCCAGCAGCACCCGGGAAAACACCGGGGAGCTGTTTTTT. Its translation: CASSTRENTGELFF.

The CDR3 region has the DNA TGTGCCAGCAGCTTACTCGGAGACGGGGAGCTGTTTTTT. Translating gives CASSLLGDGELFF. This rearrangement joins TRBV5-4 to TRBJ2-2; D not resolved. Deletions cut 2 bases from V and 7 bases from J, with 9 bases between. CDR1 and CDR2 from the germline V gene are SGHNT and YYREEE (reference sequence). This CDR3 is built from 13 residues.

This chain uses TRBV12-3 or TRBV12-4 with TRBJ2-7; 9 nucleotides align to TRBD1. J lost 6 bases, V lost 3 bases, and 3 bases had no gene match. This CDR3 has 13 amino acids. The CDR3, as DNA: TGTGCCAGCAGTTTGGGACAGGGCGGCGAGCAGTACTTC. As protein: CASSLGQGGEQYF.

The chain employs TRBV18 and TRBJ1-1, with a possible D match to TRBD1 (5 bases). The CDR3 runs 16 residues. Trimming took off 3 bases at V and 1 base at J, with 15 bases between the two ends. The germline V gene encodes CDR1 KGHSH and CDR2 LQKENI. CDR3: CASSPLEGLGNTEAFF. The CDR3 coding sequence is TGTGCCAGCTCACCCCTCGAGGGGCTGGGGAACACTGAAGCTTTCTTT.

This chain uses TRBV5-1 with TRBJ1-1; a weak D match, TRBD1 (5 bases). This CDR3 contains 14 residues. CDR1 SGHRS and CDR2 YFSETQ come from the germline V gene. The V end lost 5 bases, the J end lost 0 bases, and 11 bases lay between the germline ends. This CDR3 is CASRPGPMNTEAFF. The CDR3 nucleotides read TGCGCCAGCAGACCGGGACCGATGAACACTGAAGCTTTCTTT.

V usage is TRBV19 and J usage is TRBJ1-1; 7 bases match TRBD1. V was clipped by 3 bases and J by 6 bases; unmatched bases: 7. Germline CDR1 reads LNHDA; CDR2 reads SQIVND (reference sequence). There are 14 residues in the CDR3. DNA of the CDR3: TGTGCCAGTAGTATTGGCGGGACAGTACCTGAAGCTTTCTTT. This translates into CASSIGGTVPEAFF.

The chain employs TRBV28 and TRBJ2-1, with 8 bases fitting TRBD1. Unmatched junction bases numbered 8, after V lost 3 bases and J lost 7 bases. Germline values: CDR1 MDHEN, CDR2 SYDVKM. The CDR3 runs to 15 residues. As DNA, the CDR3 is TGTGCCAGCAGTTTCAGGGGGCTAGCCCCAAATGAGCAGTTCTTC. It is translated as CASSFRGLAPNEQFF.

A few counts support this clone. The chain uses TRBV5-6 and TRBJ1-2; unclear D gene. The germline V and J ends were trimmed by 0 bases and 8 bases, with 5 bases remaining between them. The CDR3 consists of 11 residues. From germline, CDR1 is SGHDT and CDR2 YYEEEE. CDR3 loop: CASSLVGGYTF. CDR3 DNA: TGTGCCAGCAGCTTGGTCGGGGGCTACACCTTC.

This clone was picked up one time. The chain employs TRBV28 and TRBJ2-1, with a weak D call TRBD2 (6 bases). V was cut by 7 bases and J by 5 bases, with 18 bases left in between. In germline, CDR1 is MDHEN, CDR2 SYDVKM. The CDR3 has 15 residues. As DNA, the CDR3 is TGTGCCAGCAAGTGGAGACTAGGGTACGACAATGAGCAGTTCTTC. It encodes CASKWRLGYDNEQFF.

V and J are TRBV30 and TRBJ1-1, with unresolved D. The ends were cut back, 3 bases at V and 4 bases at J, with 18 bases in the middle. CDR3 length: 15 amino acids. Germline lookup yields CDR1 GTSNPN and CDR2 SVGIG (reference sequence). CDR3 loop: CAWRLWSGSRTEAFF. For the CDR3, the DNA is TGTGCCTGGAGGTTATGGTCGGGCAGCCGCACTGAAGCTTTCTTT.

The J gene is TRBJ2-1, the V gene TRBV15, with 9 bases matching TRBD2. With 0 bases clipped from V and 8 bases from J, the junction kept 17 bases outside the gene matches. Germline loops: CDR1 LNHNV, CDR2 YYDKDF (reference sequence). This CDR3 is 19 amino acids long. The CDR3 coding sequence is TGTGCCACCAGCAGAGATCGGAAAGGCGGGAGGGCCGTTAGAGATGAGCAGTTCTTC. Amino acid sequence: CATSRDRKGGRAVRDEQFF.

The J gene is TRBJ2-7, the V gene TRBV6-2 or TRBV6-3; unclear D gene. Trimming removed 2 bases at V and 6 bases at J, with 8 bases between. CDR3 length: 12 amino acids. CDR1 is MNHEY, CDR2 SVGEGT, per germline. The CDR3 nucleotides read TGTGCCAGCAGTTACAGGAGTTTCGAGCAGTACTTC. This translates into CASSYRSFEQYF.